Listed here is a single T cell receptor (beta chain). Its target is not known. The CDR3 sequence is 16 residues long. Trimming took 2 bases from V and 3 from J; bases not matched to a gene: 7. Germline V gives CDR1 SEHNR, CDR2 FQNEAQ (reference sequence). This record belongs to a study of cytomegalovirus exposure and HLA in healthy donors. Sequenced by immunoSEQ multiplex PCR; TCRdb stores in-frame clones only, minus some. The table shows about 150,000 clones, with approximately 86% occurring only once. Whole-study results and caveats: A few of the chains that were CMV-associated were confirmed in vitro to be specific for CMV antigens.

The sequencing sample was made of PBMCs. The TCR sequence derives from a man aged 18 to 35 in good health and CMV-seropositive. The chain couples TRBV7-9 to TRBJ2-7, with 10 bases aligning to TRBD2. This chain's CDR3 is CASSLLSLAGVYEQYF. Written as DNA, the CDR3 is TGTGCCAGCAGCTTACTCTCTCTAGCGGGGGTCTACGAGCAGTACTTC.